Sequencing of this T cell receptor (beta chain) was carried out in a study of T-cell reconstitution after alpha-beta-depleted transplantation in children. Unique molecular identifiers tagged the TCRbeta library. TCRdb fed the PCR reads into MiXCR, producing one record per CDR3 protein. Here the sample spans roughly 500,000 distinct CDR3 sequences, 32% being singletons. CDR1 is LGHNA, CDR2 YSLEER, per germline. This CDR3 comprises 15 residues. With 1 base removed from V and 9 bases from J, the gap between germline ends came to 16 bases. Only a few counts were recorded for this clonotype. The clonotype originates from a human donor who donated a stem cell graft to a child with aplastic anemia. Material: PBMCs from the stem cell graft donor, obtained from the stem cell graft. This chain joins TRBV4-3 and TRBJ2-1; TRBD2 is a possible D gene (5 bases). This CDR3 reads CASSQGASQDREQFF. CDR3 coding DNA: TGCGCCAGCAGCCAAGGGGCTAGCCAAGACCGTGAGCAGTTCTTC.